There are a few counts of the clone carrying this T cell receptor beta chain. What it binds is not known. Per the germline V gene, CDR1 is SGHRS and CDR2 is YFSETQ. The V segment lost 7 bases and the J segment 7 bases; nucleotides outside the gene matches: 9. The CDR3 runs to 14 residues. This sample is part of a study of identical twins. General study findings and limits: Models predicted too little out-of-frame TCR alpha sharing in monozygotic twins.

Unique molecular identifiers were in the cDNA, with template-switch universal primer binding. TCRdb used MiXCR to reprocess the 5' RACE reads, holding one entry per CDR3 protein. The sample has under 1 million distinct CDR3 sequences, 10% to 15% seen once. These sequences were also reported in another study, on yellow fever vaccine responses in identical twins.

This clonotype originated in a woman aged 18-30 years in good health. The sample comprised PBMCs. This chain uses TRBV5-1 with TRBJ2-1; 9 positions match TRBD1. The CDR3 coding sequence is TGCGCCAGCTCATCGGGGGACAGGGAGAATGAGCAGTTCTTC. Its protein product is CASSSGDRENEQFF.